This is a list of T cell receptor beta chains from one sample in a study of cytomegalovirus exposure and HLA in healthy donors. TCRdb's table, derived via immunoSEQ multiplex PCR, lists solely in-frame clones and lacks some. The sample shows more than 200,000 clones, 85% of them seen only once. The material sequenced was PBMCs. These receptors were collected from a human donor in good health. CDR3s include the opening cysteine and the closing phenylalanine or tryptophan. A D gene is named only where the DNA matches it firmly. The listing skips clone size in some rows; elsewhere it reads once, few, many or a size class.

CASRATYGYTF	TGTGCCAGCAGAGCCACCTATGGCTACACCTTC	-	-	TRBV27	TRBJ1-2
CASSAQGAGSYGYTF	TGTGCCAGCAGTGCCCAGGGGGCGGGTAGCTATGGCTACACCTTC	-	TRBD1	TRBV28	TRBJ1-2
CASRPPGLTSEQYF	TGCGCCAGCAGACCTCCGGGACTAACATCCGAGCAGTACTTC	-	TRBD2	TRBV4-1	TRBJ2-7
CASSPPSGGGPVGEQFF	TGTGCCAGCTCACCACCCTCCGGGGGAGGCCCTGTGGGGGAGCAGTTCTTC	-	-	TRBV18	TRBJ2-1
CASSRGQPGSHEQYF	TGTGCCAGCAGCCGCGGACAGCCAGGATCCCACGAGCAGTACTTC	once	-	TRBV5-8	TRBJ2-7
CASSSTARRGQELFF	TGTGCCAGTAGTTCTACGGCTCGGCGGGGACAGGAACTGTTTTTT	-	TRBD1	TRBV19	TRBJ1-4
CASSPGRGQGSSYEQYF	TGTGCCAGCTCACCAGGGCGGGGACAGGGGAGCTCCTACGAGCAGTACTTC	-	TRBD1	TRBV18	TRBJ2-7
CAISETSGSVADTQYF	TGTGCCATCAGTGAGACTAGCGGGAGTGTGGCAGATACGCAGTATTTT	-	TRBD2	TRBV10-3	TRBJ2-3
CATGGLKDTTNTGELFF	TGTGCCACAGGGGGTTTGAAGGACACTACGAACACCGGGGAGCTGTTTTTT	-	TRBD1	TRBV27	TRBJ2-2
CASSLEVAGADTQYF	TGCGCCAGCAGCTTGGAGGTAGCGGGAGCAGATACGCAGTATTTT	once	TRBD2	TRBV5-1	TRBJ2-3
CASSPTTGEYGYTF	TGCGCCAGCAGCCCAACCACGGGGGAATATGGCTACACCTTC	-	-	TRBV4-3	TRBJ1-2
CASSVAVTSGTDTQYF	TGTGCCAGCAGCGTAGCTGTTACTAGCGGCACAGATACGCAGTATTTT	-	TRBD2	TRBV9	TRBJ2-3
CASTLVAGIYNEQFF	TGTGCCAGCACCCTCGTAGCGGGAATATACAATGAGCAGTTCTTC	-	TRBD2	TRBV7-2	TRBJ2-1
CASSFGGSGTSTDTQYF	TGTGCCAGCAGCTTCGGTGGTAGCGGGACTAGCACAGATACGCAGTATTTT	few	TRBD2	TRBV13	TRBJ2-3
CASSGQGHYGYTF	TGTGCCAGCAGCGGACAGGGGCACTATGGCTACACCTTC	-	TRBD1	TRBV19	TRBJ1-2
CASSFGSGANVLTF	TGCGCCAGCAGCTTCGGTTCAGGGGCCAACGTCCTGACTTTC	once	-	TRBV5-1	TRBJ2-6
CASSPFSGTRGTIYGYTF	TGTGCCAGCTCACCGTTTTCCGGGACACGGGGGACTATCTATGGCTACACCTTC	-	-	TRBV18	TRBJ1-2
CASSPGQIQETQYF	TGTGCCAGCTCACCAGGACAGATACAAGAGACCCAGTACTTC	-	-	TRBV18	TRBJ2-5
CASIPPGTSGSHNEQFF	TGTGCCAGTATCCCTCCCGGGACTAGCGGGAGTCACAATGAGCAGTTCTTC	-	TRBD2	TRBV19	TRBJ2-1
CASSPRQGAVYGYTF	TGTGCCAGCAGCCCACGACAGGGTGCAGTCTATGGCTACACCTTC	-	TRBD1	TRBV9	TRBJ1-2
CASGGGPNYGYTF	TGTGCCAGCGGGGGGGGCCCTAACTATGGCTACACCTTC	-	-	TRBV7-2	TRBJ1-2
CASSLFLYNEQFF	TGTGCCAGCAGTTTATTCCTATACAATGAGCAGTTCTTC	-	-	TRBV27	TRBJ2-1
CASSPLAPSYEQYF	TGTGCCAGCAGCCCCCTAGCGCCTTCCTACGAGCAGTACTTC	-	-	TRBV7-9	TRBJ2-7
CSVALAGDGTDTQYF	TGCAGCGTTGCCCTAGCGGGAGACGGCACAGATACGCAGTATTTT	-	TRBD2	TRBV29-1	TRBJ2-3
CASRLGTANTEAFF	TGTGCCAGCAGGCTCGGGACAGCGAACACTGAAGCTTTCTTT	-	TRBD1	TRBV6-1	TRBJ1-1
CASSSSTGPYSYEQYF	TGTGCCAGCAGTAGCTCCACAGGGCCCTACTCCTACGAGCAGTACTTC	-	-	TRBV27	TRBJ2-7
CASSPNPRQGTMHEQYF	TGTGCCAGCAGCCCGAATCCTCGACAGGGGACGATGCACGAGCAGTACTTC	-	TRBD1	TRBV7-9	TRBJ2-7
CASSNQLAVVFIANTGELFF	TGTGCCAGCAGCAACCAACTAGCGGTGGTGTTTATAGCGAACACCGGGGAGCTGTTTTTT	-	TRBD2	TRBV7-3	TRBJ2-2
CASSFFPSGGYTF	TGTGCCAGCAGTTTTTTCCCCTCGGGGGGCTACACCTTC	-	-	TRBV28	TRBJ1-2
CASGLVRSRYQPQHF	TGTGCTAGTGGTTTGGTACGTTCCAGGTATCAGCCCCAGCATTTT	-	-	TRBV12-5	TRBJ1-5
CASSLDRGRVEKLFF	TGTGCCAGCAGCTTAGACAGGGGGCGCGTTGAAAAACTGTTTTTT	-	TRBD1	TRBV11-2	TRBJ1-4
CASSVSDYLHNEQFF	TGTGCCAGCAGCGTTAGCGACTACTTACACAATGAGCAGTTCTTC	-	-	TRBV9	TRBJ2-1
CASSEGTRLYEQYF	TGTGCCAGCAGCGAAGGGACTAGACTCTACGAGCAGTACTTC	-	TRBD2	TRBV9	TRBJ2-7
CASSIGVNEQFF	TGTGCCAGCAGTATCGGGGTCAATGAGCAGTTCTTC	-	-	TRBV27	TRBJ2-1